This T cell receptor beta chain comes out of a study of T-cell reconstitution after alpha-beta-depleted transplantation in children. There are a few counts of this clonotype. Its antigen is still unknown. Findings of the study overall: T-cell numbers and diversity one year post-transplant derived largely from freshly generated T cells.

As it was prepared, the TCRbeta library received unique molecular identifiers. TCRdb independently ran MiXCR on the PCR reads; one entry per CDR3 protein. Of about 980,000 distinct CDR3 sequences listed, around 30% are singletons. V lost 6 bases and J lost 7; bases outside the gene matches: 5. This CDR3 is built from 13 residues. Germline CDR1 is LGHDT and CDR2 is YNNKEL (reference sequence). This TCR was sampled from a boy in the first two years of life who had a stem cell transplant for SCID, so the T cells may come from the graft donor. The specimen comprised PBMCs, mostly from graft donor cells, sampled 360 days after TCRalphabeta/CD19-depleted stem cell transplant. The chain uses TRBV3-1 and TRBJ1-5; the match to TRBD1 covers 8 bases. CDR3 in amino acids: CASSPDRAQPQHF. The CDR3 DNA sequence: TGTGCCAGCAGTCCGGACAGGGCCCAGCCCCAGCATTTT.